Presented here are 18 T cell receptor beta chains from one specimen sequenced in a study of blood T cell dynamics during melanoma immunotherapy. The data were produced by immunoSEQ multiplex PCR, yet TCRdb's version contains in-frame clones alone and is incomplete. The sample yields about 4,800 clones, about 88% seen once. Time point specified: pre-treatment baseline. Source: blood, taken from a patient treated with checkpoint blockade. These receptors were collected from a human donor with melanoma.

The chain employs TRBV11-3 and TRBJ2-5; a weak D match, TRBD2 (6 bases). V lost 4 bases and J 0 bases, leaving 21 bases between the germline ends. This CDR3 has 18 residues. Germline assignment: CDR1 SGHNT and CDR2 YENEEA. The CDR3 sequence: CASSSKLRDWRYQETQYF. CDR3 bases: TGTGCCAGCAGCTCAAAATTAAGGGACTGGAGATACCAAGAGACCCAGTACTTC.

The gene calls are TRBV7-6 and TRBJ2-2; D call uncertain. The CDR3 runs to 10 residues. CDR1 and CDR2 from the germline V gene are SGHVS and FNYEAQ. V lost 7 bases and J 4 bases, leaving 1 base between the germline ends. The CDR3, as DNA: TGTGCCAGCACCACCGGGGAGCTGTTTTTT. It translates to CASTTGELFF.

V and J are TRBV19 and TRBJ1-1; no clear D gene. CDR3 length: 12 amino acids. V dropped 6 bases and J dropped 4 bases, with 9 bases sitting between them. The germline gives CDR1 LNHDA, CDR2 SQIVND (reference sequence). The CDR3 sequence is CASRNRVTEAFF. The CDR3 DNA is TGTGCCAGTAGAAATAGGGTCACTGAAGCTTTCTTT.

V usage is TRBV4-2 and J usage is TRBJ2-1; possibly TRBD1 for D (6 bases). CDR1 and CDR2 from the germline V gene are LGHNA and YNFKEQ. CDR3 size: 16 residues. Trimming took 3 bases from V and 3 from J, leaving 15 bases between them. DNA for the CDR3: TGTGCCAGCAGCCAGCCCGGACAGCCAGGCTACAATGAGCAGTTCTTC. It yields the protein CASSQPGQPGYNEQFF.

This sequence joins TRBV9 and TRBJ2-1, with D tentatively TRBD2 (6 bases). The germline V and J ends were trimmed by 3 bases and 5 bases, with 12 bases remaining between them. This CDR3 comprises 14 residues. Germline CDR1 is SGDLS and CDR2 is YYNGEE. The chain's CDR3 is CASSGGLPNNEQFF. The CDR3, as DNA: TGTGCCAGCAGCGGGGGACTGCCAAACAATGAGCAGTTCTTC.

The J gene is TRBJ2-2, the V gene TRBV18; possible D gene TRBD2, 5 bases. The CDR3 is 15 residues long. The germline CDR1 and CDR2 sequences are KGHSH and LQKENI. The germline V and J ends were trimmed by 4 bases and 3 bases, with 12 bases remaining between them. This CDR3 is CASSRRTGDTGELFF. Written as DNA, the CDR3 is TGTGCCAGCTCACGCCGGACTGGGGACACCGGGGAGCTGTTTTTT.

The chain has TRBV5-6 and TRBJ1-1; 8 bases map to TRBD1. CDR1 and CDR2 (germline): SGHDT, YYEEEE. V shed 0 bases and J 5 bases; nucleotides not matched to a gene: 3. This CDR3 is 14 amino acids long. The CDR3 DNA is TGTGCCAGCAGCTTGGTCCAGGGGGCGACTGAAGCTTTCTTT. It encodes CASSLVQGATEAFF.

The chain uses TRBV28 and TRBJ2-1; TRBD2 aligns across 7 bases. Germline loops: CDR1 MDHEN, CDR2 SYDVKM. This CDR3 spans 14 amino acids. Trimming cost V 8 bases and J 3 bases; bases outside gene matches: 7. The CDR3 bases are TGTGCCAGCGCGAGCGGGACCCACTACAATGAGCAGTTCTTC. Encoded protein: CASASGTHYNEQFF.

The chain employs TRBV19 and TRBJ2-2; 7 bases are shared with TRBD2. Germline values: CDR1 LNHDA, CDR2 SQIVND (reference sequence). The trim removed 11 bases at V and 0 bases at J, leaving 9 bases unmatched. The CDR3 totals 15 residues. CDR3 sequence reads: CAVMGGAANTGELFF. The CDR3 DNA reads TGTGCCGTAATGGGAGGGGCAGCGAACACCGGGGAGCTGTTTTTT.

The CDR3 nucleotides are TGCGCCAGCAGCTTGGAAAGCGGGGTGAACACCGGGGAGCTGTTTTTT. Amino acids: CASSLESGVNTGELFF. J is TRBJ2-2 and V is TRBV5-1; TRBD2 aligns across 7 bases. CDR3 size: 16 residues. Unmatched junction bases numbered 3, after V lost 0 bases and J lost 1 base. Germline CDR1 is SGHRS and CDR2 is YFSETQ.

This clone was counted a few times. The rearrangement links TRBV28 to TRBJ1-2; D remains unclear. CDR3 length: 13 amino acids. V was pared by 6 bases and J by 8 bases, with 16 bases between. Germline assignment: CDR1 MDHEN and CDR2 SYDVKM. The CDR3 sequence: CASRTATSRGYTF. The DNA for the CDR3 is TGTGCCAGCAGAACAGCGACTTCTAGGGGCTACACCTTC.

This chain links TRBV19 with TRBJ2-1, with 7 bases aligning to TRBD2. J gave up 6 bases and V 1 base, and 9 bases lay outside the gene matches. Germline V CDR1 and CDR2: LNHDA, SQIVND (reference sequence). There are 16 residues in the CDR3. The CDR3 nucleotides are TGTGCCAGTAGTATAGCAGGAGGCCTAGCGGCCAATGAGCAGTTCTTC. Translation: CASSIAGGLAANEQFF.

The V and J genes are TRBV7-6 and TRBJ2-7; perhaps TRBD1 as D (5 bases). Trimming shortened V by 5 bases and J by 6 bases, and 20 bases separated the two germline ends. This CDR3 region has 15 residues. Germline loops: CDR1 SGHVS, CDR2 FNYEAQ. As DNA, the CDR3 is TGTGCCAGCAGCCCATCGGCAGGGAAAGGGTTCGAGCAGTACTTC. Protein sequence: CASSPSAGKGFEQYF.

This clone has a single count. The chain recombines TRBV19 with TRBJ1-3; a possible D gene is TRBD1 (5 bases). Germline CDR1 and CDR2: LNHDA and SQIVND (reference sequence). CDR3 size: 14 residues. Trimming took 5 bases from V and 0 from J, leaving 8 bases between them. CDR3 amino acids: CASSPGTSGNTIYF. The CDR3, as DNA: TGTGCCAGTAGTCCGGGGACCTCTGGAAACACCATATATTTT.

This rearrangement joins TRBV28 to TRBJ2-1, with 8 nucleotides matching TRBD2. The J segment lost 6 bases and the V segment lost 5 bases, leaving 15 bases of the junction unmatched. The CDR3 has 17 residues. CDR1 is MDHEN, CDR2 SYDVKM, per germline. The CDR3 is CASSLYTSGRIGNEQFF. CDR3 nucleotide sequence: TGTGCCAGCAGTCTCTACACGAGCGGGAGAATAGGCAATGAGCAGTTCTTC.

This chain uses TRBV6-1 with TRBJ2-7; perhaps TRBD1 as D (6 bases). This CDR3 is 14 amino acids long. Trimming removed 2 bases at V and 3 bases at J, with 11 bases between. Per the germline V gene, CDR1 is MNHNS and CDR2 is SASEGT. CDR3 nucleotide sequence: TGTGCCAGCAGTGAAACCCAGGGGAGCTACGAGCAGTACTTC. Protein: CASSETQGSYEQYF.

The V and J genes are TRBV5-4 and TRBJ1-4, with a weak D call TRBD1 (6 bases). V gave up 10 bases and J gave up 4 bases, with 11 bases separating them. The germline V gene encodes CDR1 SGHNT and CDR2 YYREEE (reference sequence). The CDR3 runs 12 residues. CDR3 DNA sequence: TGTGCCTTTGGAGGGGGTAATGAAAAACTGTTTTTT. Protein product: CAFGGGNEKLFF. Combining the CDR3 with reference TRBV5-4 and TRBJ1-4 gives the whole variable domain ETGVTQSPTHLIKTRGQQVTLRCSSQSGHNTVSWYQQALGQGPQFIFQYYREEENGRGNFPPRFSGLQFPNYSSELNVNALELDDSALYLCAFGGGNEKLFFGSGTQLSVL.

The chain uses TRBV19 and TRBJ1-2; 11 nucleotides line up with TRBD1. The V gene end was trimmed by 6 bases and the J gene end by 7 bases; junction bases not matched to a gene: 7. Germline V gene lookup returns CDR1 LNHDA and CDR2 SQIVND (reference sequence). This CDR3 is built from 14 residues. CDR3: CASRTTGTGGGYTF. The CDR3, as DNA: TGTGCCAGTAGGACTACCGGGACAGGGGGTGGCTACACCTTC.